This record concerns one TCR beta chain sequence. Collection of blood occurred at baseline, at cycle 4 day 1, and at cycle 7 day 1. The sample originates from a study of OX40 agonist ivuxolimab in advanced cancers. Across the whole study: Prior checkpoint blockade (anti-PD-1, anti-PD-L1 or anti-CTLA-4) was permitted; approximately 40% had it.

This CDR3 region has 19 residues. The germline V gene encodes CDR1 SGHRS and CDR2 YFSETQ. V was pared by 0 bases and J by 0 bases, with 9 bases of the junction left unmatched. Assay used: immunoSEQ multiplex PCR; TCRdb lists only in-frame clones, some missing. The sample comprises 60,000 or so clones, 88% of which are singletons, and about 4.8% rests with the top ten. The rearrangement joins TRBV5-1 to TRBJ1-4, with 9 bases fitting TRBD1. Specimen: CD4+ or CD8+ T cells sorted from blood, collected in a trial of the OX40 agonist ivuxolimab. The sequence came from an adult with an advanced solid tumor such as melanoma, head and neck, liver or kidney cancer. The CDR3 bases are TGCGCCAGCAGCTTGGGCTCGGGACAGGGACGGTCAACTAATGAAAAACTGTTTTTT. It is translated as CASSLGSGQGRSTNEKLFF.